This is a list of T cell receptor beta chains from one sample in a study of T cells in Graves' hyperthyroidism and ophthalmopathy. Each CDR3 protein gets one entry after TCRdb re-called the multiplex PCR reads with MiXCR. The profile shows fewer than 110,000 distinct CDR3 sequences, approximately 15% of them singletons. The specimen sequenced was blood. The receptors stem from a woman between 45 and 60 years old with Graves' hyperthyroidism. The CDR3 runs from the conserved cysteine through the conserved F or W. A D gene is named only where the DNA matches it firmly. Size values are once, few and many counts, or a class for expanded clones, and some rows have none.

V	size	J	D	DNA	CDR3
TRBV29-1	many	TRBJ2-5	.	TGCAGCGTGAGGTTCCAAGAGACCCAGTACTTC	CSVRFQETQYF
TRBV2	many	TRBJ1-2	TRBD1	TGTGCCAGCAGGGGACAGGGGGCGGTACAATCTGGCTACACCTTC	CASRGQGAVQSGYTF
TRBV12-3/TRBV12-4	many	TRBJ2-7	.	TGTGCCAGCAGGGGTGGCTCCCGCTACGAGCAGTACTTC	CASRGGSRYEQYF
TRBV18	many	TRBJ1-3	TRBD1	TGTGCCAGCTCACCTGGGACAGAAGGAAACACCATATATTTT	CASSPGTEGNTIYF
TRBV28	many	TRBJ1-2	.	TGTGCCAGCAGTTTCTCCCAGAACTATGGCTACACCTTC	CASSFSQNYGYTF
TRBV20-1	.	TRBJ2-2	.	TGCAGTGCTAGAGATTGGGGGGTCCCCGGGGAGCTGTTTTTT	CSARDWGVPGELFF
TRBV30	many	TRBJ2-1	TRBD2	TGTGCCTGGGGGCTAGCGGGTATTTACAATGAGCAGTTCTTC	CAWGLAGIYNEQFF
TRBV7-8	.	TRBJ2-7	.	TGTGCCAGCAGCGCTCCCGGGACACCACCTTACGAGCAGTACTTC	CASSAPGTPPYEQYF
TRBV5-1	many	TRBJ2-3	.	TGCGCCAGCAGCACCGGGACGCCAAGCACAGATACGCAGTATTTT	CASSTGTPSTDTQYF
TRBV2	many	TRBJ2-4	.	TGTGCCAGCACCGAACGCGGGACTCAAAACATTCAGTACTTC	CASTERGTQNIQYF
TRBV2	many	TRBJ2-3	.	TGTGCCAGCACAGTAGGGGGATTCACAGATACGCAGTATTTT	CASTVGGFTDTQYF
TRBV29-1	many	TRBJ2-3	.	TGCAGCGTTGAAGATCGGGCCAGCGAGATGACAGATACGCAGTATTTT	CSVEDRASEMTDTQYF
TRBV20-1	many	TRBJ1-4	.	TGCAGTGCTAGAGTAATACAGGGAGAGGAAAAACTGTTTTTT	CSARVIQGEEKLFF
TRBV18	many	TRBJ2-1	TRBD2	TGTGCCAGCTCACCACCGTACGGGAGGGACAATGAGCAGTTCTTC	CASSPPYGRDNEQFF
TRBV11-2	many	TRBJ1-2	.	TGTGCCAGCAGCTTAGCTGGGGTAGGTGGCTACACCTTC	CASSLAGVGGYTF
TRBV29-1	many	TRBJ2-3	TRBD2	TGCAGCGTTGGACTAGCGGAGTCAGATACGCAGTATTTT	CSVGLAESDTQYF
TRBV7-9	many	TRBJ1-2	TRBD1	TGTGCCAGCAGCCCCCCGAACGGACAGGGCGGCTATGGCTACACCTTC	CASSPPNGQGGYGYTF
TRBV19	.	TRBJ2-1	TRBD2	TGTGCCAGTAGTATAGGGGGGACTACCTTTGGGCGCAATGAGCAGTTCTTC	CASSIGGTTFGRNEQFF
TRBV7-7	few	TRBJ2-5	.	TGTGCTAGCAGCTTAAGTAGGGGGGAGACCCAGTACTTC	CASSLSRGETQYF
TRBV7-2	.	TRBJ2-7	TRBD1	TGTGCCAGCAGCCTCGGGACAGATATCTACGAGCAGTACTTC	CASSLGTDIYEQYF
TRBV28	many	TRBJ2-4	.	TGTGCCAGCAGTTCCACCGGATCGACAGGAGCCAAAAACATTCAGTACTTC	CASSSTGSTGAKNIQYF
TRBV6-1	many	TRBJ2-3	TRBD2	TGTGCCAGCAGCCTCGGACTAGCGGGAGATACGCAGTATTTT	CASSLGLAGDTQYF
TRBV20-1	many	TRBJ2-1	.	TGCAGTGCTAGAGCCCGGGGTCACGGAGGAGTCTACAATGAGCAGTTCTTC	CSARARGHGGVYNEQFF
TRBV10-3	many	TRBJ2-3	TRBD2	TGTGCCATCAGTGAGCCAGCGGGATTGGGATCTAGCACAGATACGCAGTATTTT	CAISEPAGLGSSTDTQYF
TRBV4-1	many	TRBJ2-7	.	TGCGCCAGCAGCCAGGGTTTCGGGAGTGGCTACGAGCAGTACTTC	CASSQGFGSGYEQYF
TRBV2	many	TRBJ2-2	.	TGTGCCAGCTGGGGGAGGGGGACAAGCGGGGAGCTGTTTTTT	CASWGRGTSGELFF
TRBV12-3/TRBV12-4	many	TRBJ1-6	TRBD1	TGTGCCAGCAGGAGTCACCCGACAGGGTATAATTCACCCCTCCACTTT	CASRSHPTGYNSPLHF
TRBV27	many	TRBJ1-6	.	TGTGCCAGCAGTCTTCTGGCGCCAATGGGGTCACCCCTCCACTTT	CASSLLAPMGSPLHF
TRBV4-1	many	TRBJ2-1	.	TGCGCCAGCAGCCAAGCGGAGCGGCTGGGTAATGAGCAGTTCTTC	CASSQAERLGNEQFF
TRBV20-1	.	TRBJ1-3	.	TGCAGTGCTCTGGGCCAGGGAGCAGGAAACACCATATATTTT	CSALGQGAGNTIYF
TRBV5-1	many	TRBJ2-7	TRBD2	TGCGCCAGCAGCTTGGGGCCCCGGCGGGAGGTATACGAGCAGTACTTC	CASSLGPRREVYEQYF
TRBV12-3/TRBV12-4	many	TRBJ1-4	TRBD1	TGTGCCAGCAGCTCAGGGGGTTTATATGAAAAACTGTTTTTT	CASSSGGLYEKLFF
TRBV11-2	.	TRBJ2-3	TRBD1	TGTGCCAGCAGAATGACAGGGGTAGCAGATACGCAGTATTTT	CASRMTGVADTQYF
TRBV30	many	TRBJ1-1	.	TGTGCCTGGAGTCCCAGGGGCCAGCCTGAAGCTTTCTTT	CAWSPRGQPEAFF
TRBV24-1	many	TRBJ1-5	.	TGTGCCACCAGTCCAGGGTCCAATCAGCCCCAGCATTTT	CATSPGSNQPQHF
TRBV20-1	many	TRBJ2-7	.	TGCAGTGCTAGGGAGGGACAGATAATTTCCTACGAGCAGTACTTC	CSAREGQIISYEQYF
TRBV7-8	many	TRBJ1-4	.	TGTGCCAGCAGCTTAGAGCAGGGCCGAGAAAAACTGTTTTTT	CASSLEQGREKLFF
TRBV12-3/TRBV12-4	many	TRBJ1-6	.	TGTGCCAGCAGTTTAGAGACAGGATACTCCTATAATTCACCCCTCCACTTT	CASSLETGYSYNSPLHF
TRBV10-1	many	TRBJ2-1	TRBD2	TGCGCCAGCAGTCCGGGACTAGCGGGAGGCCAAAGCTCCTACAATGAGCAGTTCTTC	CASSPGLAGGQSSYNEQFF
TRBV20-1	.	TRBJ2-1	TRBD2	TGCAGTGCTAGAGACCCCTCCGGGACCGGGACTAGCGGGGGAAATGAGCAGTTCTTC	CSARDPSGTGTSGGNEQFF
TRBV29-1	many	TRBJ1-1	TRBD1	TGCAGCGTTAGGGGGCACCACGGACAGTTGAACACTGAAGCTTTCTTT	CSVRGHHGQLNTEAFF
TRBV7-8	.	TRBJ1-5	.	TGTGCCAGCAGGTCGTTAGCGATTAGCAATCAGCCCCAGCATTTT	CASRSLAISNQPQHF
TRBV7-2	.	TRBJ2-2	.	TGTGCCAGCAGCTTACGTCGGTTCGCGAACACCGGGGAGCTGTTTTTT	CASSLRRFANTGELFF
TRBV20-1	many	TRBJ2-7	TRBD1	TGCAGTGCTAGATCCAGGGGGAATTCCCACGAGCAGTACTTC	CSARSRGNSHEQYF
TRBV28	.	TRBJ2-1	TRBD2	TGTGCCAGCAGTTTCTGGCTAGCGGGCTACTACAATGAGCAGTTCTTC	CASSFWLAGYYNEQFF
TRBV2	many	TRBJ1-2	.	TGTGCCAGCAGTGAGGCTGGTGGCTACACCTTC	CASSEAGGYTF
TRBV6-1	many	TRBJ2-7	TRBD1	TGTGCCAGCGGCCGGGACAGAACCTACGAGCAGTACTTC	CASGRDRTYEQYF
TRBV6-9	few	TRBJ1-5	TRBD1	TGTGCCAGCAGTTACGAGGACAGGACCCAGCATTTT	CASSYEDRTQHF
TRBV30	.	TRBJ1-1	.	TGTGCCTGGAGTCCCCCCCTGGGGAGGAGAATGAGGGACACTGAAGCTTTCTTT	CAWSPPLGRRMRDTEAFF
TRBV18	many	TRBJ1-1	.	TGTGCCAGCTCACCAGACAGAACTGAAGCTTTCTTT	CASSPDRTEAFF
TRBV30	.	TRBJ1-1	.	TGTGCCTGGAGTTCATACCACGGGAACCGCGGAGACACTGAAGCTTTCTTT	CAWSSYHGNRGDTEAFF
TRBV28	many	TRBJ1-5	.	TGTGCCAGCAGTTTATCAGAGTGGGGCAATCAGCCCCAGCATTTT	CASSLSEWGNQPQHF
TRBV29-1	.	TRBJ2-5	.	TGCAGCGTTGTCAGGTCTAGCGCGAATAGAGAGACCCAGTACTTC	CSVVRSSANRETQYF
TRBV2	many	TRBJ2-7	.	TGTGCCAGCGGGGGGGGACAAAATTACGAGCAGTACTTC	CASGGGQNYEQYF
TRBV29-1	many	TRBJ2-1	.	TGCAGCTGTTATGGGGGAATGGATGAGCAGTTCTTC	CSCYGGMDEQFF
TRBV19	many	TRBJ2-1	TRBD1	TGTGCCAGTAGTACAGGGGGCAGGTTTGTCGCTAACAATGAGCAGTTCTTC	CASSTGGRFVANNEQFF
TRBV5-5	many	TRBJ2-5	.	TGTGCCAGCAGCTTGGCGCTTACTCAAGAGACCCAGTACTTC	CASSLALTQETQYF
TRBV28	many	TRBJ2-7	TRBD2	TGTGCCAGCAGTTTACCTAGCGGGACATCCTACGAGCAGTACTTC	CASSLPSGTSYEQYF
TRBV2	many	TRBJ1-2	.	TGTGCCAGCAGTGACGAAGGGCTCCCTAACTATGGCTACACCTTC	CASSDEGLPNYGYTF